These 2 T cell receptor beta chains came from one sample sequenced in a study of shared clonotypes between healthy human individuals. TCRdb keeps only in-frame clones here, not all; method: immunoSEQ multiplex PCR. This sample has over 2 million clones; 90% to 95% occur once, and the top ten carry under 0.15%. Sequencing was performed on naive CD4+ T cells sorted from blood. Indicated subset: CD45RA+ positively selected. Receptors originate from a man younger than 35 in good health.

The chain employs TRBV7-8 and TRBJ2-1; 8 bases match TRBD2. The junction had 13 bases not matched to a gene; V was cut back by 6 bases and J by 6 bases. The CDR3 length is 16 residues. CDR1 is SGHVS, CDR2 FQNEAQ, per germline. The CDR3 region is CASSVASGRSGNEQFF. The CDR3 coding sequence is TGTGCCAGCAGTGTGGCCAGCGGGAGATCTGGCAATGAGCAGTTCTTC.

This clone has only one observation. The chain recombines TRBV5-1 with TRBJ2-2; 7 nucleotides align to TRBD2. Germline V lookup: CDR1 SGHRS, CDR2 YFSETQ. The CDR3 sequence is 16 residues long. V shed 4 bases, J shed 7 bases, and the junction held 13 bases outside the gene matches. CDR3 nucleotide sequence: TGCGCCAGCAGCCCTAGGCCGGCGGGAGTAATCGGGGAGCTGTTTTTT. Translation gives CASSPRPAGVIGELFF.